These 26 T cell receptor beta chains were sequenced from one sample in a study of blood T cell repertoires in COVID-19. Clones were sequenced by immunoSEQ multiplex PCR, and TCRdb holds only the in-frame ones, with some missing. Seen here are some 350,000 clones, 83% observed once, and the top ten hold around 3%. Source material: peripheral blood. The receptor source for this set is a young man with active or convalescent COVID-19.

The chain employs TRBV30 and TRBJ2-3; 13 positions match TRBD2. CDR1 and CDR2 (germline): GTSNPN, SVGIG (reference sequence). V was pared by 8 bases and J by 3 bases, with 5 bases of the junction left unmatched. The CDR3 has 14 amino acids. This chain's CDR3 is CAHGTSGDTDTQYF. Here the CDR3 DNA reads TGTGCCCACGGGACTAGCGGGGATACAGATACGCAGTATTTT.

This clone was seen only once. This sequence joins TRBV6-5 and TRBJ1-6; no clear D. Germline lookup yields CDR1 MNHEY and CDR2 SVGAGI. Deletions cut 6 bases from V and 6 bases from J, with 12 bases between. The CDR3 has 14 amino acids. The CDR3 here is CASSLDGPNSPLHF. The CDR3 DNA is TGTGCCAGCAGCCTGGATGGGCCTAATTCACCCCTCCACTTT.

This clone was counted a few times. Here the CDR3 DNA reads TGTGCCAGCACCCCAGTAGCGGGAGGGCCGGGTAACGAGCAGTACTTC. This translates into CASTPVAGGPGNEQYF. The genes are TRBV7-2 and TRBJ2-7, with 11 nucleotides matching TRBD2. The CDR3 has 16 amino acids. V was pared by 7 bases and J by 5 bases, with 13 bases of the junction left unmatched. Germline V lookup: CDR1 SGHTA, CDR2 FQGNSA.

This sequence joins TRBV7-2 and TRBJ2-2, with D possibly matching TRBD2 (7 bases). Per germline, CDR1 SGHTA and CDR2 FQGNSA. The length of the CDR3 is 15 residues. V lost 1 base and J lost 4, with 10 bases in between. CDR3 in DNA: TGTGCCAGCAGCTTAGAGGGGGGGTCCACCGGGGAGCTGTTTTTT. This gives the protein CASSLEGGSTGELFF.

This clone has a single count. The chain is built from TRBV20-1 and TRBJ1-1; the match to TRBD1 covers 7 bases. This CDR3 is 14 amino acids long. The junction had 5 bases not matched to a gene; V was cut back by 3 bases and J by 1 base. Germline V lookup: CDR1 DFQATT, CDR2 SNEGSKA (reference sequence). The CDR3, as DNA: TGCAGTGCTAGTAAGGGGGCTGGGAACACTGAAGCTTTCTTT. Its translation: CSASKGAGNTEAFF.

The J gene is TRBJ1-1, the V gene TRBV2; TRBD1 aligns across 7 bases. CDR3 length: 13 amino acids. Germline CDR1 and CDR2: SNHLY and FYNNEI. Trimming at V came to 5 bases and at J to 3 bases, leaving 3 bases not matched to a gene. This CDR3 is CASSFGQDTEAFF. CDR3 sequence (DNA): TGTGCCAGCAGTTTCGGACAGGACACTGAAGCTTTCTTT.

The chain has TRBV4-3 and TRBJ1-2, with TRBD1 matching over 9 bases. CDR3 length: 14 residues. The trim removed 7 bases at V and 13 bases at J, leaving 16 bases unmatched. The germline CDR1 and CDR2 sequences are LGHNA and YSLEER. CDR3 nucleotides: TGCGCCAGCAAAACTATCGGGACAGGGCACAGGCGCACCTTC. It codes for CASKTIGTGHRRTF.

The V and J genes are TRBV24-1 and TRBJ1-2, with 7 bases aligning to TRBD1. Germline CDR1 and CDR2: KGHDR and SFDVKD. The V and J ends lost 3 bases and 5 bases, in that order; junction bases with no gene match: 8. CDR3 length equals 15 residues. The CDR3 DNA sequence: TGTGCCACCAGTGATACCGGGACAGAACTTTATGGCTACACCTTC. Translated, it gives CATSDTGTELYGYTF.

The V and J genes are TRBV11-1 and TRBJ2-1; D is ambiguous. This CDR3 is built from 11 residues. V lost 5 bases to trimming and J lost 3 bases, with 2 bases between them. Germline-derived CDR1 and CDR2 are SGHAT and FQDESV (reference sequence). CDR3: CASSRYNEQFF. The CDR3 DNA sequence: TGTGCCAGCAGCCGCTACAATGAGCAGTTCTTC.

This chain joins TRBV27 and TRBJ2-7; a weak D match, TRBD2 (6 bases). Germline lookup yields CDR1 MNHEY and CDR2 SMNVEV (reference sequence). The CDR3 contains 15 residues. The V end was cut by 8 bases, the J end by 3 bases, with 20 bases between. CDR3 residues: CASSHAGGAGYEQYF. CDR3 coding DNA: TGTGCCAGCTCCCACGCCGGAGGGGCTGGCTACGAGCAGTACTTC.

The chain uses TRBV12-2 and TRBJ1-2; the table calls TRBD1, which could not be checked here. TRBV12-2 is a pseudogene segment. This CDR3 region has 19 residues. The CDR3 nucleotides read TGTGCAAGTCGCTCCCGGCCCCGGGACAGGGGGCGTCTCGGCTATGGCTACACCTTC. It is translated as CASRSRPRDRGRLGYGYTF.

This chain uses TRBV5-1 with TRBJ2-3; 9 bases fit TRBD1. The CDR3 spans 15 residues. The trim removed 0 bases at V and 2 bases at J, leaving 1 base unmatched. Germline V gene sequence: CDR1 SGHRS, CDR2 YFSETQ. CDR3 DNA sequence: TGCGCCAGCAGCTTGGGACAGGGGGACACAGATACGCAGTATTTT. This sequence encodes CASSLGQGDTDTQYF.

J is TRBJ1-3 and V is TRBV5-4, with a possible D match to TRBD1 (6 bases). The germline V gene encodes CDR1 SGHNT and CDR2 YYREEE (reference sequence). CDR3 length equals 18 residues. The V gene lost 5 bases and the J gene lost 8 bases, with 29 bases spanning the gap. DNA for the CDR3: TGTGCCAGCAGTAGGAAATGGCACAGGGAGAGTTTGGGGGACACCATATATTTT. It yields the protein CASSRKWHRESLGDTIYF.

J is TRBJ2-3 and V is TRBV5-1, with TRBD2 as a possible D gene (5 bases). Trimming removed 2 bases from V and 6 bases from J, with 13 bases in between. CDR1 is SGHRS and CDR2 is YFSETQ in the germline V gene. CDR3 length equals 14 residues. The CDR3 reads CASSLEPIADTQYF. The CDR3, as DNA: TGCGCCAGCAGCTTAGAACCCATAGCGGATACGCAGTATTTT.

The gene calls are TRBV16 and TRBJ1-5, with D maybe TRBD1 (5 bases). The CDR3 loop spans 15 amino acids. Germline V lookup: CDR1 KGHSY, CDR2 FQNENV. Trimming stripped 2 bases from V and 3 bases from J, with 11 bases between. The CDR3 is CASSQTGSLNQPQHF. CDR3 bases: TGTGCCAGCAGCCAAACAGGTAGCCTCAATCAGCCCCAGCATTTT. The entire variable domain, with the rest obtained from reference TRBV16 and TRBJ1-5, is as follows: GEEVAQTPKHLVRGEGQKAKLYCAPIKGHSYVFWYQQVLKNEFKFLISFQNENVFDETGMPKERFSAKCLPNSPCSLEIQATKLEDSAVYFCASSQTGSLNQPQHFGDGTRLSIL.

The chain combines TRBV12-3 or TRBV12-4 with TRBJ1-4; tentatively, D is TRBD1 (5 bases). This CDR3 is built from 13 residues. Trimming stripped 7 bases from V and 4 bases from J, with 10 bases between. The CDR3 region is CASTRGVNEKLFF. CDR3 in DNA: TGTGCCAGCACCCGGGGGGTTAATGAAAAACTGTTTTTT.

This rearrangement joins TRBV15 to TRBJ2-1; the match to TRBD2 covers 13 bases. CDR1 is LNHNV and CDR2 is YYDKDF in the germline V gene (reference sequence). V was clipped by 6 bases and J by 12 bases; unmatched bases: 14. The CDR3 runs to 16 residues. The CDR3 bases are TGTGCCACCAGAAACGTTAGGACTAGCGGGAGTATGAGGCAGTTCTTC. Its translation is CATRNVRTSGSMRQFF.

The rearrangement links TRBV7-2 to TRBJ1-5; TRBD1 agrees at 7 bases. The CDR3 totals 15 residues. Germline V gene data show CDR1 as SGHTA and CDR2 as FQGNSA. V lost 6 bases and J lost 6; bases outside the gene matches: 11. The CDR3 protein is CASSSGGTRGQPQHF. The CDR3 DNA reads as TGTGCCAGCAGTTCAGGGGGGACTCGGGGTCAGCCCCAGCATTTT. Full variable domain (rest looked up from reference TRBV7-2 and TRBJ1-5): GAGVSQSPSNKVTEKGKDVELRCDPISGHTALYWYRQSLGQGLEFLIYFQGNSAPDKSGLPSDRFSAERTGGSVSTLTIQRTQQEDSAVYLCASSSGGTRGQPQHFGDGTRLSIL.

The rearrangement joins TRBV7-8 to TRBJ1-1, with 8 bases fitting TRBD1. Unmatched junction bases numbered 7, after V lost 2 bases and J lost 5 bases. CDR3 length: 15 amino acids. CDR1 and CDR2 (germline): SGHVS, FQNEAQ. CDR3 region: CASSLRPGGETEAFF. The CDR3 DNA follows: TGTGCCAGCAGCTTACGGCCAGGGGGCGAAACTGAAGCTTTCTTT.

The V call is TRBV19, the J call TRBJ2-7, with TRBD2 matching over 7 bases. V lost 5 bases, J lost 3 bases, and 7 bases stayed unmatched. The CDR3 loop spans 14 amino acids. Per the germline V gene, CDR1 is LNHDA and CDR2 is SQIVND (reference sequence). The chain's CDR3 is CASSPPGGGYEQYF. DNA of the CDR3: TGTGCCAGTAGTCCCCCGGGGGGAGGCTACGAGCAGTACTTC.

In its sample, this clone was seen once. This chain connects TRBV5-4 to TRBJ1-4; weak D call: TRBD1 (6 bases). The CDR3 is made up of 15 amino acids. Germline-derived CDR1 and CDR2 are SGHNT and YYREEE (reference sequence). The V end was cut by 4 bases, the J end by 1 base, with 11 bases between. The CDR3 nucleotides read TGTGCCAGCAGCCAGTACAGGGAAACTAATGAAAAACTGTTTTTT. Translated: CASSQYRETNEKLFF.

This clone appeared a few times. This sequence joins TRBV10-3 and TRBJ2-2; 10 bases are shared with TRBD2. CDR1 and CDR2 from the germline V gene are ENHRY and SYGVKD. Trimming cost V 4 bases and J 5 bases; bases outside gene matches: 7. CDR3 length equals 16 residues. The CDR3 bases are TGTGCCATCAGTGGTCTAGCGGGAGTAGGGACCGGGGAGCTGTTTTTT. This codes for CAISGLAGVGTGELFF.

This chain connects TRBV11-2 to TRBJ2-1; D may be TRBD2 (6 bases). Germline lookup yields CDR1 SGHAT and CDR2 FQNNGV. Trimming pared 3 bases from V and 9 bases from J, leaving 12 bases between. CDR3 length: 13 amino acids. The CDR3 region has the DNA TGTGCCAGCAGCTTCTCGGGGGAGGCTGAGCAGTTCTTC. This gives the protein CASSFSGEAEQFF.

Notes on this clone: Other DNA sequences in the same sample also yield this CDR3. V gene TRBV15 combines with J gene TRBJ2-7, with a possible D match to TRBD2 (5 bases). This CDR3 is 13 amino acids long. The V gene lost 0 bases and the J gene lost 4 bases, with 7 bases spanning the gap. Germline CDR1 is LNHNV and CDR2 is YYDKDF (reference sequence). The CDR3 loop reads CATSRDRGYEQYF. The CDR3 DNA reads TGTGCCACCAGCAGAGATCGGGGTTACGAGCAGTACTTC.

The chain links TRBV14 to TRBJ1-2; the D gene is possibly TRBD1 (5 bases). Germline V gene sequence: CDR1 SGHDN, CDR2 FVKESK. This CDR3 region has 15 residues. V was shortened by 4 bases and J by 0 bases, with 12 bases between the two germline ends. CDR3 sequence: CASSRRGGTNYGYTF. In nucleotides, the CDR3 is TGTGCCAGCAGCCGCCGGGGGGGGACTAACTATGGCTACACCTTC.

In its sample, this clone was seen a few times. This chain uses TRBV6-1 with TRBJ1-6; perhaps TRBD1 as D (5 bases). This CDR3 is built from 16 residues. V was clipped by 3 bases and J by 2 bases, with 11 bases between them. Germline lookup yields CDR1 MNHNS and CDR2 SASEGT. The CDR3: CASSDRAKPYNSPLHF. As DNA, the CDR3 is TGTGCCAGCAGTGACAGGGCAAAACCCTATAATTCACCCCTCCACTTT.